The 30 T cell receptor beta chains below were found in one sample sequenced in a study of blood T cells in healthy people across ages. Through a sample-barcoded 5' primer and a J-beta primer mix, a second PCR was run for 7 to 11 cycles. TCRdb redid the calling of the 5' RACE reads with MiXCR, one entry per CDR3 protein. The repertoire includes about 1.4 million distinct CDR3 sequences, around 55% of them detected once, and 5.5% to 8% sits in the top ten. Sequenced sample: blood. The receptor set was obtained from a man aged 18 to 29 in good health.

The chain is built from TRBV20-1 and TRBJ2-2, with 8 nucleotides matching TRBD1. The trim removed 0 bases at V and 6 bases at J, leaving 3 bases unmatched. The CDR3 spans 14 residues. The germline V gene has CDR1 DFQATT and CDR2 SNEGSKA (reference sequence). The CDR3 region has the DNA TGCAGTGCTAGAGATGACAGGGGTCCCGGGGAGCTGTTTTTT. Protein product: CSARDDRGPGELFF.

The gene calls are TRBV11-2 and TRBJ1-2; possible D gene TRBD1, 5 bases. V lost 5 bases and J lost 10, with 14 bases in between. This CDR3 has 12 amino acids. CDR1 and CDR2 (germline): SGHAT, FQNNGV. CDR3 region: CASSPNRDHYTF. The CDR3, as DNA: TGTGCCAGCAGCCCCAACCGGGACCACTACACCTTC.

The gene calls are TRBV12-3 or TRBV12-4 and TRBJ2-1; 8 nucleotides agree with TRBD2. Losses at the gene ends were 3 bases for V and 9 bases for J; bases not matched to a gene: 10. The CDR3 loop spans 15 amino acids. The CDR3 here is CASSFYREGVGEQFF. CDR3 bases: TGTGCCAGCAGTTTCTATCGGGAGGGTGTGGGTGAGCAGTTCTTC.

This clonotype came up a few times. The CDR3 DNA sequence: TGCGCCAGCAGCCGGACAGGAAAGGACACTGAAGCTTTCTTT. The encoded protein is CASSRTGKDTEAFF. This rearrangement joins TRBV5-1 to TRBJ1-1; TRBD1 aligns across 7 bases. The CDR3 consists of 14 residues. The germline gives CDR1 SGHRS, CDR2 YFSETQ. With 4 bases clipped from V and 3 bases from J, the junction kept 6 bases outside the gene matches.

The genes are TRBV15 and TRBJ2-1; TRBD2 aligns across 10 bases. CDR1 is LNHNV, CDR2 YYDKDF, per germline (reference sequence). The CDR3 length is 15 residues. Trimming at V came to 5 bases and at J to 4 bases, leaving 5 bases not matched to a gene. The CDR3 bases are TGTGCCACCAGCCGGCAGCGGGAGGGTTACAATGAGCAGTTCTTC. Its translation: CATSRQREGYNEQFF.

This chain uses TRBV4-3 with TRBJ2-1; 8 positions agree with TRBD1. CDR3 length: 15 residues. Trimming took 5 bases from V and 7 from J; bases not matched to a gene: 10. Germline CDR1 reads LGHNA; CDR2 reads YSLEER. The CDR3 bases are TGCGCCAGCAGCGCACCCGGGACAGGATTAAATGAGCAGTTCTTC. This codes for CASSAPGTGLNEQFF.

This clonotype came up a few times. The chain is built from TRBV6-1 and TRBJ1-2; the D gene is possibly TRBD1 (5 bases). Trimming removed 3 bases at V and 4 bases at J, with 15 bases between. Germline V CDR1 and CDR2: MNHNS, SASEGT. The CDR3 covers 15 residues. The CDR3: CASSEAHGGPYGYTF. In DNA, the CDR3 is TGTGCCAGCAGTGAGGCCCACGGGGGACCCTATGGCTACACCTTC.

The genes are TRBV3-1 and TRBJ1-5; 7 positions match TRBD1. In germline, CDR1 is LGHDT, CDR2 YNNKEL (reference sequence). The CDR3 sequence is 14 residues long. J gave up 6 bases and V 2 bases, and 4 bases lay outside the gene matches. The CDR3 here is CASSQRQGIQPQHF. CDR3 sequence (DNA): TGTGCCAGCAGCCAACGACAGGGAATTCAGCCCCAGCATTTT.

The chain has TRBV6-2 or TRBV6-3 and TRBJ1-2; D remains unclear. With 2 bases removed from V and 5 bases from J, the gap between germline ends came to 9 bases. The CDR3 totals 13 residues. From germline, CDR1 is MNHEY and CDR2 SVGEGT. CDR3 protein: CASSYTTKYGYTF. The CDR3 DNA reads TGTGCCAGCAGTTACACCACAAAATATGGCTACACCTTC.

The CDR3: CATKNREVTNEKLFF. The CDR3 nucleotides are TGTGCCACAAAAAACAGGGAAGTCACTAATGAAAAACTGTTTTTT. V is TRBV27 and J is TRBJ1-4, with a tentative D call TRBD1 (6 bases). Deletions cut 10 bases from V and 2 bases from J, with 17 bases between. This CDR3 has 15 amino acids. Germline assignment: CDR1 MNHEY and CDR2 SMNVEV (reference sequence).

This clonotype was detected a few times. The genes are TRBV7-9 and TRBJ2-7; TRBD1 might be the D (6 bases). There are 14 residues in the CDR3. Looked up from germline, CDR1 is SEHNR and CDR2 is FQNEAQ (reference sequence). V was cut by 5 bases and J by 1 base, with 12 bases left in between. This CDR3 is CASSRGQNSYEQYF. Here the CDR3 DNA reads TGTGCCAGCAGCCGTGGACAGAATTCCTACGAGCAGTACTTC.

The gene calls are TRBV29-1 and TRBJ2-1; weak D call: TRBD1 (6 bases). The germline gives CDR1 SQVTM, CDR2 ANQGSEA. Between the trimmed V and J ends, which lost 0 bases and 3 bases, there was a span of 12 bases. This CDR3 has 15 residues. The DNA for the CDR3 is TGCAGCGTTGAAGAGTCAAGGACAGTCTACAATGAGCAGTTCTTC. It specifies CSVEESRTVYNEQFF.

This clonotype was found a few times. V usage is TRBV27 and J usage is TRBJ1-2; 9 bases align to TRBD1. From germline, CDR1 is MNHEY and CDR2 SMNVEV (reference sequence). The CDR3 contains 15 residues. With 2 bases clipped from V and 6 bases from J, the junction kept 7 bases outside the gene matches. CDR3 residues: CASSLGTGLTDGYTF. The DNA of the CDR3 is TGTGCCAGCAGTTTAGGGACAGGGTTAACTGATGGCTACACCTTC.

As to this clonotype: The missing conserved phenylalanine or tryptophan at the end of this CDR3 makes a read error likely. V usage is TRBV10-3 and J usage is TRBJ2-1, with D perhaps given as TRBD1 or TRBD2 (6 bases each). Germline V gene lookup returns CDR1 ENHRY and CDR2 SYGVKD. Trimming removed 6 bases from V and 8 bases from J, with 26 bases in between. The CDR3 totals 17 residues. The CDR3 spells CAISPGVGTPEGDEQFL. The CDR3 region has the DNA TGTGCCATCAGCCCTGGAGTCGGGACACCGGAGGGCGATGAGCAGTTCTTA.

The V call is TRBV5-4, the J call TRBJ2-5, with a tentative D call TRBD1 (5 bases). Per the germline V gene, CDR1 is SGHNT and CDR2 is YYREEE (reference sequence). Trimming took off 6 bases at V and 5 bases at J, with 11 bases between the two ends. The CDR3 has 12 amino acids. CDR3 region: CASKNPGETQYF. The CDR3, as DNA: TGTGCCAGCAAAAATCCAGGGGAGACCCAGTACTTC.

V usage is TRBV7-8 and J usage is TRBJ1-2, with 8 nucleotides matching TRBD1. V lost 3 bases to trimming and J lost 5 bases; unmatched junction nucleotides: 5. The germline V gene encodes CDR1 SGHVS and CDR2 FQNEAQ. This CDR3 is 14 amino acids long. CDR3 nucleotide sequence: TGTGCCAGCAGCTTGCAGGGGGCGAAGTATGGCTACACCTTC. It specifies CASSLQGAKYGYTF.

This clonotype was found a few times. The chain links TRBV20-1 to TRBJ1-6; no clear D gene. The V and J ends lost 4 bases and 8 bases respectively, with 12 bases between them. The CDR3 has 13 amino acids. Germline-derived CDR1 and CDR2 are DFQATT and SNEGSKA (reference sequence). CDR3 DNA sequence: TGCAGTGCTATATTCGGATCGGATTCACCCCTCCACTTT. Encoded protein: CSAIFGSDSPLHF.

This sequence joins TRBV25-1 and TRBJ2-5, with D perhaps being TRBD1 or TRBD2 (5 bases each). This CDR3 has 11 residues. With 4 bases removed from V and 11 bases from J, the gap between germline ends came to 11 bases. Germline loops: CDR1 MGHDK, CDR2 SYGVNS. CDR3 nucleotide sequence: TGTGCCAGCAGTGCAGGGTGGGGGCAGTACTTC. As protein: CASSAGWGQYF.

The CDR3 region is CASSATFSDEQFF. In nucleotides, the CDR3 is TGTGCCAGCAGCGCAACCTTCTCAGATGAGCAGTTCTTC. The gene calls are TRBV7-2 and TRBJ2-1; no clear D. The CDR3 has 13 residues. The germline gives CDR1 SGHTA, CDR2 FQGNSA. With 5 bases removed from V and 8 bases from J, the gap between germline ends came to 13 bases.

The rearrangement uses TRBV2 and TRBJ1-2; D is ambiguous. The CDR3 length is 16 residues. Trimming shortened V by 8 bases and J by 7 bases, and 26 bases separated the two germline ends. Germline CDR1 and CDR2: SNHLY and FYNNEI. CDR3 in DNA: TGTGCCAGCTCATTATCCCCCGGGCTGACCCCCATTGGCTACACCTTC. This encodes CASSLSPGLTPIGYTF.

The rearrangement links TRBV16 to TRBJ2-7; D may correspond to TRBD1 or TRBD2 (5 bases each). The V end was cut by 3 bases, the J end by 5 bases, with 14 bases between. Germline V gene lookup returns CDR1 KGHSY and CDR2 FQNENV. This CDR3 region has 14 residues. CDR3 sequence reads: CASSHVGLGDEQYF. CDR3 DNA sequence: TGTGCCAGCAGCCATGTAGGCTTGGGGGACGAGCAGTACTTC.

V usage is TRBV15 and J usage is TRBJ2-5, with TRBD1 matching 9 bases. The CDR3 is made up of 16 amino acids. Germline V gene sequence: CDR1 LNHNV, CDR2 YYDKDF (reference sequence). V dropped 0 bases and J dropped 5; count of bases not matched to a gene: 7. Here the CDR3 reads CATSREGPGTGETQYF. The CDR3 DNA is TGTGCCACCAGCAGAGAAGGCCCCGGGACAGGGGAGACCCAGTACTTC.

The rearrangement joins TRBV12-3 or TRBV12-4 to TRBJ1-1, with D unclear. The CDR3 covers 11 residues. The ends were cut back, 10 bases at V and 8 bases at J, with 14 bases in the middle. For the CDR3, the DNA is TGTGCCACCGGGTTTGGCAGGGAAGCTTTCTTT. Translated, it gives CATGFGREAFF.

The V and J genes are TRBV3-1 and TRBJ2-3, with D perhaps TRBD1 (5 bases). Germline-derived CDR1 and CDR2 are LGHDT and YNNKEL (reference sequence). The CDR3 is made up of 14 amino acids. Trimming left V 5 bases short and J 4 bases short, with 13 bases between. The CDR3 region has the DNA TGTGCCAGCAGCTTGACAGTAAGCGCAGATACGCAGTATTTT. This sequence encodes CASSLTVSADTQYF.

This clonotype occurred a few times. V usage is TRBV24-1 and J usage is TRBJ2-3; 11 nucleotides match TRBD1. The J segment lost 8 bases and the V segment lost 4 bases, leaving 10 bases of the junction unmatched. From germline, CDR1 is KGHDR and CDR2 SFDVKD. This CDR3 has 16 amino acids. The CDR3 DNA follows: TGTGCCACCAGTGAGAGGGACAGGGGGGACGTTGGTACGCAGTATTTT. It specifies CATSERDRGDVGTQYF.

This chain links TRBV20-1 with TRBJ1-1; 7 bases map to TRBD1. Germline V gene sequence: CDR1 DFQATT, CDR2 SNEGSKA (reference sequence). The CDR3 covers 15 residues. The CDR3 coding sequence is TGCAGCACGGTGAGGGGGCGCGAATCGAGAACTGAAGCTTTCTTT. This sequence encodes CSTVRGRESRTEAFF.

This chain connects TRBV4-2 to TRBJ2-1, with 16 positions matching TRBD2. Per the germline V gene, CDR1 is LGHNA and CDR2 is YNFKEQ. J was trimmed by 15 bases and V by 1 base; bases with no gene match: 12. The CDR3 consists of 17 residues. Here the CDR3 reads CASSQVESGTSGRVGFF. CDR3 nucleotide sequence: TGTGCCAGCAGCCAAGTCGAATCCGGGACTAGCGGGAGGGTAGGGTTCTTC.

This clonotype was seen more than once but under ten times. The chain joins TRBV21-1 to TRBJ2-5; the table's D call, TRBD2, has no DNA check behind it. TRBV21-1 is an annotated pseudogene. The CDR3 contains 22 residues. The CDR3 region has the DNA TGTGCCAGCAGCAAAAGGCAGTCGAGGTCGGGGGAGAGGACTAACAGACAGGAGACCCAGTACTTC. Its translation is CASSKRQSRSGERTNRQETQYF.

This chain connects TRBV4-1 to TRBJ2-7; D perhaps matches TRBD2 (5 bases). Per germline, CDR1 MGHRA and CDR2 YSYEKL. The CDR3 length is 17 residues. Trimming stripped 0 bases from V and 7 bases from J, with 22 bases between. The CDR3 nucleotides read TGCGCCAGCAGCCAAGATCGGGCGACTACCGCCTACAATGAGCAGTACTTC. It specifies CASSQDRATTAYNEQYF.

The table lists this clonotype with a few counts. This chain connects TRBV5-1 to TRBJ1-1; D perhaps matches TRBD1 (6 bases). V was pared by 5 bases and J by 2 bases, with 13 bases between. Germline loops: CDR1 SGHRS, CDR2 YFSETQ. The length of the CDR3 is 14 residues. The CDR3 region has the DNA TGCGCCAGCAGATGGACAGTAACAAACACTGAAGCTTTCTTT. Protein product: CASRWTVTNTEAFF. Drawing the rest from reference TRBV5-1 and TRBJ1-1, the complete variable domain is KAGVTQTPRYLIKTRGQQVTLSCSPISGHRSVSWYQQTPGQGLQFLFEYFSETQRNKGNFPGRFSGRQFSNSRSEMNVSTLELGDSALYLCASRWTVTNTEAFFGQGTRLTVV.